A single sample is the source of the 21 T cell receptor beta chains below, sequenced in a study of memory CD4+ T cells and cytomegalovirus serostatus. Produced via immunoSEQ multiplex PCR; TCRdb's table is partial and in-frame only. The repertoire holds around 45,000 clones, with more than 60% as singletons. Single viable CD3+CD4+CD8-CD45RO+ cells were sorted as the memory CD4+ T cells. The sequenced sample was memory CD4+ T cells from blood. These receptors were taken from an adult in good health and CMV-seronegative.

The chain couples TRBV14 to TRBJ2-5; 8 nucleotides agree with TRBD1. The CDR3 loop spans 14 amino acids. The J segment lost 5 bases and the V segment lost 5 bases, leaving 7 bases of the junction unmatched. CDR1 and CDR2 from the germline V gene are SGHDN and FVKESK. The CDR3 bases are TGTGCCAGCAGCTTTTTGGACAGGGACGAGACCCAGTACTTC. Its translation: CASSFLDRDETQYF.

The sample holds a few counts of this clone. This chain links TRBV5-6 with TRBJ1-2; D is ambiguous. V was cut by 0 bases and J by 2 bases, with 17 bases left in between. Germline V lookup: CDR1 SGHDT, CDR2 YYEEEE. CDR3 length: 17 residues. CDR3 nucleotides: TGTGCCAGCAGCTTGGGTGCGATACAAAGGGTGAACTATGGCTACACCTTC. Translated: CASSLGAIQRVNYGYTF.

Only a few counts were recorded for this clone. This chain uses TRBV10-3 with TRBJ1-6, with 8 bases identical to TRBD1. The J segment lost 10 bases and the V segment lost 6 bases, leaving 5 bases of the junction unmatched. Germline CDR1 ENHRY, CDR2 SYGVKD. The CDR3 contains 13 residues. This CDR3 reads CAIRGTGRSPLHF. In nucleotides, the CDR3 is TGTGCCATCAGAGGGACAGGAAGATCACCCCTCCACTTT.

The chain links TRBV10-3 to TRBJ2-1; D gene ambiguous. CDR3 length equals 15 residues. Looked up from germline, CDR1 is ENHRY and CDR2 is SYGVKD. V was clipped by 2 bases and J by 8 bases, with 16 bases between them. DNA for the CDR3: TGTGCCATCAGTGAGAACAGTCCTAAAGCAGATGAGCAGTTCTTC. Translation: CAISENSPKADEQFF.

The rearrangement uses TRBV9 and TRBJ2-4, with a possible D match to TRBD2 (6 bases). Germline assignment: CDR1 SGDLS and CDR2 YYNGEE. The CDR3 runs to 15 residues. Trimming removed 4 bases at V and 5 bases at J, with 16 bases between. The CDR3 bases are TGTGCCAGCAGCCCCCAGGGAGGTCCCGAAAACATTCAGTACTTC. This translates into CASSPQGGPENIQYF.

CDR3: CASSVRGFSTEAFF. DNA of the CDR3: TGTGCCAGCAGCGTCAGGGGTTTCAGCACTGAAGCTTTCTTT. V usage is TRBV6-1 and J usage is TRBJ1-1, with D maybe TRBD1 (6 bases). CDR1 and CDR2 from the germline V gene are MNHNS and SASEGT. There are 14 residues in the CDR3. Trimming removed 6 bases from V and 4 bases from J, with 15 bases in between.

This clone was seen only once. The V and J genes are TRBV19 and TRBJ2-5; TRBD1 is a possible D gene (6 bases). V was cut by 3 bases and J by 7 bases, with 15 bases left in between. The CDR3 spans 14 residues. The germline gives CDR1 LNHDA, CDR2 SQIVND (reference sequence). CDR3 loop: CASSMDPGAATQYF. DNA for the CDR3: TGTGCCAGTAGTATGGATCCAGGGGCAGCGACCCAGTACTTC.

CDR3 coding DNA: TGTGCCAGCACCCTGAAGCATGGCACTGAAGCTTTCTTT. Its translation is CASTLKHGTEAFF. This chain connects TRBV6-1 to TRBJ1-1; D uncertain. Trimming left V 7 bases short and J 4 bases short, with 13 bases between. Looked up from germline, CDR1 is MNHNS and CDR2 is SASEGT. The CDR3 has 13 residues.

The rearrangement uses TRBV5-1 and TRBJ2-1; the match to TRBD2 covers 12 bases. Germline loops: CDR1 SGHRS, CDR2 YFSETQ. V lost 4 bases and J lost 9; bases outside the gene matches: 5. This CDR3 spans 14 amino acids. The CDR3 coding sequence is TGCGCCAGCAGCCCTAGCGGGGGGGCCGCTGAGCAGTTCTTC. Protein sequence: CASSPSGGAAEQFF.

CDR3 sequence reads: CAWSLGAGNSPLHF. For the CDR3, the DNA is TGTGCCTGGAGTTTGGGGGCAGGTAATTCACCCCTCCACTTT. The chain recombines TRBV30 with TRBJ1-6, with D perhaps TRBD1 (6 bases). CDR3 length: 14 amino acids. V lost 2 bases and J lost 6, with 11 bases in between. Germline CDR1 and CDR2: GTSNPN and SVGIG (reference sequence).

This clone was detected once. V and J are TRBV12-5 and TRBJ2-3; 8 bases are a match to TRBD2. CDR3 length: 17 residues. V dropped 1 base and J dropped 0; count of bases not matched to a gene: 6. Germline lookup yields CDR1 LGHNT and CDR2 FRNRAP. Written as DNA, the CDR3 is TGTGCTAGTGGTTTGGCCCAGATAGCGGGGAGCACAGATACGCAGTATTTT. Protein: CASGLAQIAGSTDTQYF. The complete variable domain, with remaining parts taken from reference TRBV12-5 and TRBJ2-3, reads DARVTQTPRHKVTEMGQEVTMRCQPILGHNTVFWYRQTMMQGLELLAYFRNRAPLDDSGMPKDRFSAEMPDATLATLKIQPSEPRDSAVYFCASGLAQIAGSTDTQYFGPGTRLTVL.

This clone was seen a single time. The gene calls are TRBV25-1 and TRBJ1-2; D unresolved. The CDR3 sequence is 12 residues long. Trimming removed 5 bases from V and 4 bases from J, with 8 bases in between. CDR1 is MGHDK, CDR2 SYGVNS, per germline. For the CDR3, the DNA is TGTGCCAGCAGTAGGGAGGGCTATGGCTACACCTTC. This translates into CASSREGYGYTF.

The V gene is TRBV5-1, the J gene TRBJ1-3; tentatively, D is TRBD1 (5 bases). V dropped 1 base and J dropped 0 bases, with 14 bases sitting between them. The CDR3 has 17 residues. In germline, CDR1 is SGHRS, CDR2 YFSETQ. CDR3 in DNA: TGCGCCAGCAGCTTGAACAGGCTAACAAGCTCTGGAAACACCATATATTTT. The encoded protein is CASSLNRLTSSGNTIYF.

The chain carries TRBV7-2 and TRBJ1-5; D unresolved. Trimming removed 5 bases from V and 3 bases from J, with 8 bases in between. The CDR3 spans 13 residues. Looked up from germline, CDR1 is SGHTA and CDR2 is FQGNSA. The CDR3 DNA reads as TGTGCCAGCAGCCTTACCTTCAATCAGCCCCAGCATTTT. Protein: CASSLTFNQPQHF.

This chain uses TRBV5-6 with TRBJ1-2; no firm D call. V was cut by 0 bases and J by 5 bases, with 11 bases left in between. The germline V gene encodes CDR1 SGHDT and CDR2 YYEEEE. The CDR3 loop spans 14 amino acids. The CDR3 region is CASSLGQLNYGYTF. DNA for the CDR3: TGTGCCAGCAGCTTGGGGCAGCTTAATTATGGCTACACCTTC.

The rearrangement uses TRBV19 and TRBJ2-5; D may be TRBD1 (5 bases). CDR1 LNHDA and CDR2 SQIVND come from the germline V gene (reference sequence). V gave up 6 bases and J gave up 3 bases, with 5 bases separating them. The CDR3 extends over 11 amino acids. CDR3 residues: CASRGEETQYF. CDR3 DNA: TGTGCCAGTAGAGGGGAAGAGACCCAGTACTTC.

The CDR3 coding sequence is TGTGCCAGCAGCCCTGGACAGTTCCAAGAGACCCAGTACTTC. Its protein product is CASSPGQFQETQYF. The V call is TRBV7-3, the J call TRBJ2-5; D may be TRBD1 (6 bases). Germline-derived CDR1 and CDR2 are SGHTA and FQGTGA. Trimming took off 5 bases at V and 1 base at J, with 11 bases between the two ends. The CDR3 extends over 14 amino acids. The full variable domain, completed using reference TRBV7-3 and TRBJ2-5, is GAGVSQTPSNKVTEKGKYVELRCDPISGHTALYWYRQSLGQGPEFLIYFQGTGAADDSGLPNDRFFAVRPEGSVSTLKIQRTERGDSAVYLCASSPGQFQETQYFGPGTRLLVL.

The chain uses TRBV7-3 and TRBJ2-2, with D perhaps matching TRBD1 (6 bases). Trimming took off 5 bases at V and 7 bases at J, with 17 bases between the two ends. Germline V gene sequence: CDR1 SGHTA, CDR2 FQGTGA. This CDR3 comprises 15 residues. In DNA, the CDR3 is TGTGCCAGCAGCCGCACCGGGACACTCAACGGGGAGCTGTTTTTT. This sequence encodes CASSRTGTLNGELFF.

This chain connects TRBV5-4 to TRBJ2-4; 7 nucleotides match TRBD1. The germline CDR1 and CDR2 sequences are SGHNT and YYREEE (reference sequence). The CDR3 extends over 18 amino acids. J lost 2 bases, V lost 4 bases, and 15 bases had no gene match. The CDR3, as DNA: TGTGCCAGCAGCATAACCGGTCGGACAGGTGAACCCAAAAACATTCAGTACTTC. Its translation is CASSITGRTGEPKNIQYF.

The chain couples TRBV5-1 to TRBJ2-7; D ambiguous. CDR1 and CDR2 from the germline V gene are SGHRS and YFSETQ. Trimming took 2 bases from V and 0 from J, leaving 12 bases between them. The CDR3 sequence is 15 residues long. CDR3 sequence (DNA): TGCGCCAGCAGCTTACCGGGCCCCATCTCCTACGAGCAGTACTTC. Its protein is CASSLPGPISYEQYF.

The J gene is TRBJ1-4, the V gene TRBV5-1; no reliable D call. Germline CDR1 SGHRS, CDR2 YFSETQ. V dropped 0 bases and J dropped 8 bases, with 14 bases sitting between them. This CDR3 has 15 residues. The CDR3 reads CASSLVPGSEEKLFF. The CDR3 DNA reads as TGCGCCAGCAGCTTGGTTCCCGGATCAGAGGAAAAACTGTTTTTT.